Each of the 14 T cell receptor beta chains below was sequenced from the same sample in a study of CD8 T cells in Susac syndrome. cDNA came from 0.5 to 1 ug RNA primed by random hexamers. MiXCR, run by TCRdb on the immunoSEQ multiplex PCR reads, gives a single entry per CDR3 protein. The table has a few hundred thousand distinct CDR3 sequences, about 94% seen once. Sequenced sample: CD4+ T cells from PBMCs. The receptors derive from a human donor with multiple sclerosis.

V usage is TRBV20-1 and J usage is TRBJ2-1, with 7 bases identical to TRBD2. With 8 bases clipped from V and 6 bases from J, the junction kept 10 bases outside the gene matches. The CDR3 length is 13 residues. The germline gives CDR1 DFQATT, CDR2 SNEGSKA (reference sequence). The CDR3 nucleotides read TGCAGTACTCTGCGGGAGCACGTCAATGAGCAGTTCTTC. This codes for CSTLREHVNEQFF.

The chain employs TRBV25-1 and TRBJ2-2; perhaps TRBD2 as D (5 bases). Trimming left V 3 bases short and J 1 base short, with 9 bases between. This CDR3 region has 15 residues. Germline V lookup: CDR1 MGHDK, CDR2 SYGVNS. CDR3 in DNA: TGTGCCAGCAGTGAGAGGGTAAGGAACACCGGGGAGCTGTTTTTT. Translation: CASSERVRNTGELFF.

The chain is built from TRBV20-1 and TRBJ2-1, with D perhaps given as TRBD1 or TRBD2 (6 bases each). CDR3 length: 12 residues. Germline V lookup: CDR1 DFQATT, CDR2 SNEGSKA (reference sequence). The V end lost 5 bases, the J end lost 8 bases, and 13 bases lay between the germline ends. CDR3 amino acids: CSALPGADEQFF. CDR3 bases: TGCAGTGCTCTCCCGGGGGCGGATGAGCAGTTCTTC.

The chain couples TRBV29-1 to TRBJ2-7; no reliable D call. V shed 4 bases and J shed 0 bases, with 10 bases lying between them. CDR3 length: 13 residues. The germline gives CDR1 SQVTM, CDR2 ANQGSEA. CDR3 in DNA: TGCAGCGTTGTAACCAGTAGCTCCTACGAGCAGTACTTC. It codes for CSVVTSSSYEQYF.

The chain links TRBV27 to TRBJ2-3; no clear D gene. Germline V gene data show CDR1 as MNHEY and CDR2 as SMNVEV (reference sequence). Trimming took off 4 bases at V and 3 bases at J, with 11 bases between the two ends. The CDR3 covers 14 residues. The CDR3 DNA is TGTGCCAGCAGTTCGCCCGGACGGACAGATACGCAGTATTTT. Translated: CASSSPGRTDTQYF.

The CDR3 here is CASSVVSGLVETQYF. CDR3 in DNA: TGTGCCAGCAGCGTAGTATCAGGGTTGGTGGAGACCCAGTACTTC. The gene calls are TRBV9 and TRBJ2-5; D may be TRBD1 (5 bases). CDR1 is SGDLS and CDR2 is YYNGEE in the germline V gene. The CDR3 spans 15 residues. The V end lost 0 bases, the J end lost 5 bases, and 14 bases lay between the germline ends.

This clonotype has a handful of counts. The rearrangement joins TRBV19 to TRBJ2-7; 7 bases are a match to TRBD1. The CDR3 contains 13 residues. The V and J ends lost 5 bases and 1 base, in that order; junction bases with no gene match: 2. Per germline, CDR1 LNHDA and CDR2 SQIVND (reference sequence). DNA for the CDR3: TGTGCCAGTAGTGTGGGACAGTCCTACGAGCAGTACTTC. Its protein is CASSVGQSYEQYF.

The V and J genes are TRBV3-1 and TRBJ2-6; D could derive from TRBD1 or TRBD2 (5 bases each). In germline, CDR1 is LGHDT, CDR2 YNNKEL (reference sequence). This CDR3 is built from 20 residues. Deletions cut 7 bases from V and 4 bases from J, with 29 bases between. CDR3 sequence reads: CASNQGDSTVTLLGANVLTF. CDR3 coding DNA: TGTGCCAGCAACCAGGGAGACAGTACCGTAACTCTCTTGGGGGCCAACGTCCTGACTTTC.

The rearrangement links TRBV28 to TRBJ1-5; D remains unclear. Trimming left V 6 bases short and J 1 base short, with 10 bases between. CDR1 and CDR2 from the germline V gene are MDHEN and SYDVKM. The CDR3 is 14 amino acids. CDR3 coding DNA: TGTGCCAGCAGACACGAGAGCAGCAATCAGCCCCAGCATTTT. This encodes CASRHESSNQPQHF. The full variable domain, with the rest looked up from reference TRBV28 and TRBJ1-5, is DVKVTQSSRYLVKRTGEKVFLECVQDMDHENMFWYRQDPGLGLRLIYFSYDVKMKEKGDIPEGYSVSREKKERFSLILESASTNQTSMYLCASRHESSNQPQHFGDGTRLSIL.

V gene TRBV30 combines with J gene TRBJ2-2, with D unresolved. Germline V gene sequence: CDR1 GTSNPN, CDR2 SVGIG (reference sequence). The CDR3 is 13 amino acids. V lost 0 bases to trimming and J lost 8 bases, with 10 bases between them. CDR3 loop: CAWSVKAVGELFF. The CDR3 DNA sequence: TGTGCCTGGAGTGTGAAGGCCGTAGGGGAGCTGTTTTTT.

The chain is built from TRBV12-3 or TRBV12-4 and TRBJ2-3; 8 nucleotides match TRBD1. The CDR3 is 14 residues long. V shed 3 bases and J 8 bases; nucleotides not matched to a gene: 7. The CDR3 sequence: CASSFGQGAATQYF. Written as DNA, the CDR3 is TGTGCCAGCAGTTTTGGACAGGGAGCAGCTACGCAGTATTTT.

The chain is built from TRBV28 and TRBJ1-1; D ambiguous. This CDR3 spans 15 amino acids. Germline V gene sequence: CDR1 MDHEN, CDR2 SYDVKM. The ends were cut back, 8 bases at V and 5 bases at J, with 21 bases in the middle. This chain's CDR3 is CASESASRPGTEAFF. The DNA for the CDR3 is TGTGCCAGCGAGTCCGCGAGCCGCCCCGGGACTGAAGCTTTCTTT.

The V gene is TRBV24-1, the J gene TRBJ1-5, with D hard to call. The germline CDR1 and CDR2 sequences are KGHDR and SFDVKD. Trimming shortened V by 4 bases and J by 11 bases, and 11 bases separated the two germline ends. This CDR3 is 12 amino acids long. CDR3 in amino acids: CATSDGPQAQHF. CDR3 nucleotide sequence: TGTGCCACCAGTGACGGGCCTCAAGCCCAGCATTTT.

J is TRBJ1-2 and V is TRBV9; 8 bases are a match to TRBD1. This CDR3 spans 14 amino acids. Unmatched junction bases numbered 7, after V lost 4 bases and J lost 5 bases. From germline, CDR1 is SGDLS and CDR2 YYNGEE. In nucleotides, the CDR3 is TGTGCCAGCAGCCCAGACAGGGGACGGTATGGCTACACCTTC. Protein product: CASSPDRGRYGYTF. The complete variable domain, with remaining parts taken from reference TRBV9 and TRBJ1-2, reads DSGVTQTPKHLITATGQRVTLRCSPRSGDLSVYWYQQSLDQGLQFLIQYYNGEERAKGNILERFSAQQFPDLHSELNLSSLELGDSALYFCASSPDRGRYGYTFGSGTRLTVV.